The 6 T cell receptor beta chains listed next were all sequenced from one sample in a study of beta chain features in type 1 diabetes. The isolated RNA, all of it, was reverse transcribed, so expressed TCRB transcripts were what got sequenced. Data came from immunoSEQ multiplex PCR; TCRdb stores just in-frame clones and leaves some out. This repertoire shows about 220,000 clones, about a tenth found once; its top ten account for approximately 1.3%. The sample consisted of central memory CD4+ T cells from blood. The receptor source for this set is a man between 18 and 29 years old in good health.

This clone was seen more than once but under ten times. The chain recombines TRBV29-1 with TRBJ1-2; D perhaps matches TRBD1 (5 bases). The germline V gene encodes CDR1 SQVTM and CDR2 ANQGSEA. V dropped 3 bases and J dropped 2 bases, with 10 bases sitting between them. The CDR3 spans 13 residues. This chain's CDR3 is CSVDTGTNYGYTF. CDR3 DNA: TGCAGCGTTGATACAGGAACCAACTATGGCTACACCTTC.

This clone has more than one count but fewer than ten. The chain couples TRBV7-9 to TRBJ2-2; unclear D gene. The CDR3 runs to 13 residues. CDR1 and CDR2 (germline): SEHNR, FQNEAQ (reference sequence). The ends were cut back, 6 bases at V and 3 bases at J, with 8 bases in the middle. The CDR3 nucleotides are TGTGCCAGCAGTTTATCCCACACCGGGGAGCTGTTTTTT. Its translation: CASSLSHTGELFF. Full variable domain (remainder filled in from reference TRBV7-9 and TRBJ2-2): DTGVSQNPRHKITKRGQNVTFRCDPISEHNRLYWYRQTLGQGPEFLTYFQNEAQLEKSRLLSDRFSAERPKGSFSTLEIQRTEQGDSAMYLCASSLSHTGELFFGEGSRLTVL.

This clone was detected a few times. The gene calls are TRBV5-4 and TRBJ2-3, with D possibly being TRBD2 (6 bases). The CDR3 is 14 residues long. CDR1 is SGHNT, CDR2 YYREEE, per germline (reference sequence). V lost 2 bases to trimming and J lost 4 bases, with 11 bases between them. In DNA form, the CDR3 reads TGTGCCAGCAGCTTCCGGGAGAGGTCAGATACGCAGTATTTT. It is translated as CASSFRERSDTQYF. The full variable domain, with the rest looked up from reference TRBV5-4 and TRBJ2-3, is ETGVTQSPTHLIKTRGQQVTLRCSSQSGHNTVSWYQQALGQGPQFIFQYYREEENGRGNFPPRFSGLQFPNYSSELNVNALELDDSALYLCASSFRERSDTQYFGPGTRLTVL.

The chain is built from TRBV18 and TRBJ2-3; D is ambiguous. The CDR3 totals 13 residues. Trimming removed 3 bases from V and 6 bases from J, with 10 bases in between. Germline-derived CDR1 and CDR2 are KGHSH and LQKENI. DNA for the CDR3: TGTGCCAGCTCACCCAGGAGTGATGATACGCAGTATTTT. Translating gives CASSPRSDDTQYF.

The table lists this clone with a few counts. J is TRBJ1-5 and V is TRBV29-1, with 12 bases lining up with TRBD1. The CDR3 is made up of 14 amino acids. J gave up 4 bases and V 6 bases, and 4 bases lay outside the gene matches. CDR1 SQVTM and CDR2 ANQGSEA come from the germline V gene. CDR3 bases: TGCAGCGTAGGGACAGGGGGCTGGAATCAGCCCCAGCATTTT. This translates into CSVGTGGWNQPQHF.

This clone was seen more than once but under ten times. The V call is TRBV7-2, the J call TRBJ2-1; 10 bases agree with TRBD2. Germline loops: CDR1 SGHTA, CDR2 FQGNSA. CDR3 length equals 15 residues. J was trimmed by 8 bases and V by 5 bases; bases with no gene match: 9. CDR3 sequence (DNA): TGTGCCAGCAGCCAGAGGGCTAGCGGGAGCCATGAGCAGTTCTTC. This sequence encodes CASSQRASGSHEQFF.